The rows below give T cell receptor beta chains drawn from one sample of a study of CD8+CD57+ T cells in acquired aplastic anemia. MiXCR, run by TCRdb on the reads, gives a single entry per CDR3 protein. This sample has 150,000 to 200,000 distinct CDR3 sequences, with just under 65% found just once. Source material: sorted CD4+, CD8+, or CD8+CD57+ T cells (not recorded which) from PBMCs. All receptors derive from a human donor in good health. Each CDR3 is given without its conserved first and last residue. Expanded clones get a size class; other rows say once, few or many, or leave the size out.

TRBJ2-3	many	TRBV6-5	ASSYSRGDSSTDTQY
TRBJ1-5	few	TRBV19	ASSPGGNQPQH
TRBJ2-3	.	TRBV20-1	SAPWGPSTDTQY
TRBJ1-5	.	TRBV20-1	SARAQGGNYQPQH
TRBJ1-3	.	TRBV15	ATSDDTIY
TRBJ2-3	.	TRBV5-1	ASSQGLPTITDTQY
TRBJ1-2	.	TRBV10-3	AISAGGHYGYT
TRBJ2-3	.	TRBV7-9	ASSWGLAVADTQY
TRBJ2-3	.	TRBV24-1	ATSDRGGTDTQY
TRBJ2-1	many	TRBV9	ASSGEPDSYNEQF
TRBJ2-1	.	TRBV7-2	ASKRLADEQS
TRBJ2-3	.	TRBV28	ASSLVADRSTDTQY
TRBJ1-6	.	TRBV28	ASSPRPGSYNSPLH
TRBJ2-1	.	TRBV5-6	ASSDPLGYNEQF
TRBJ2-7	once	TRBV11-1	ASSLLGQREFNEQY
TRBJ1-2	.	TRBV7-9	ASSLAQANYNYGYT
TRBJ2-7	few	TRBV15	ATSRANRVDEQY
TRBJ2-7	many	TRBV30	AWSVGLYEQY
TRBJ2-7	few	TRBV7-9	ASSLGTSGRGYEQY
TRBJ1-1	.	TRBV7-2	ASSSGTGRLEAF
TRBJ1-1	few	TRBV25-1	ASSARDSLNTEAF
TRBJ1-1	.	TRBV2	ASRDGMNTEAF
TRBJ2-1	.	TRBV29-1	SDRTSKVSNEQF
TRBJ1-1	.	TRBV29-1	AGTVGGTEAF
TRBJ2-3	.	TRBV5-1	ASSLGIYTDTQY
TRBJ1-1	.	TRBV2	ASKLNTEAF
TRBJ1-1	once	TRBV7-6	ASSFGTGQTEAF
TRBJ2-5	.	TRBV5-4	ASSTDRVETQY
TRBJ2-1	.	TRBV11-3	ASSFSGGVYNEQF
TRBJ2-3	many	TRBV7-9	ASSQGHFLDHTQY
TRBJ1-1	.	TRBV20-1	SATRQENTEAF
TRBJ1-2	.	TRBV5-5	ASSGWGQGDGYT
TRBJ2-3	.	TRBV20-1	SAKRDFTDTQY
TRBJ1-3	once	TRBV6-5	ASTLNLGGNTIY
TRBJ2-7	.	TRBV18	ASSPGTSSYEQY
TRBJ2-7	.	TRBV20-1	SAHSYGSSYEQY
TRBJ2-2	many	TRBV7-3	ASSLSAGPTGELF
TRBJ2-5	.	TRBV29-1	SVEGLQRGQETQY
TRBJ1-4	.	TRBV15	ATSRGRPNEKLF
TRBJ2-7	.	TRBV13	ASSFATSYEQY
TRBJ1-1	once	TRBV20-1	SAKGPANTEAF